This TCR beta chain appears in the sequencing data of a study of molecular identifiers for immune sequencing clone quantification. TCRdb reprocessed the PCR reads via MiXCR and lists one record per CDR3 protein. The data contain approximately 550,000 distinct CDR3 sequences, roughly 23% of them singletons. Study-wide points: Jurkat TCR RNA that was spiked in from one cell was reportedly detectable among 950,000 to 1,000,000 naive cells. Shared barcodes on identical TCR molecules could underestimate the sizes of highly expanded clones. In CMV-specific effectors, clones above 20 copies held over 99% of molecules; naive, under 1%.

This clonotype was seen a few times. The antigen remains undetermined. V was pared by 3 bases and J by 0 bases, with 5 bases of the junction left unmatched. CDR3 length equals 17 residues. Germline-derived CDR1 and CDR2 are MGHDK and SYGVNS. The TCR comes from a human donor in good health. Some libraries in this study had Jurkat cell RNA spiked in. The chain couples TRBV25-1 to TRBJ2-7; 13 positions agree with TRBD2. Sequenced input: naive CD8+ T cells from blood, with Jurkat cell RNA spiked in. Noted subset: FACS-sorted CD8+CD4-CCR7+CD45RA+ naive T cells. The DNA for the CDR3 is TGTGCCAGCAGTGAGACTAGCGGGAGGAGTCCCTCCTACGAGCAGTACTTC. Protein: CASSETSGRSPSYEQYF.